Each of the 3 T cell receptor beta chains below was sequenced from the same sample in a study of blood T cell repertoires in COVID-19. Produced via immunoSEQ multiplex PCR; TCRdb's table is partial and in-frame only. This table has under 30,000 clones, around 91% appearing once. The sequenced sample was peripheral blood. Source of these receptors: a man older than 75 with acute or convalescent COVID-19.

V gene TRBV5-1 combines with J gene TRBJ2-4; TRBD1 might be the D (6 bases). The V end lost 0 bases, the J end lost 6 bases, and 10 bases lay between the germline ends. There are 14 residues in the CDR3. Germline V gene data show CDR1 as SGHRS and CDR2 as YFSETQ. The CDR3 loop reads CASSLAGEVNIQYF. As DNA, the CDR3 is TGCGCCAGCAGCTTGGCAGGGGAAGTAAACATTCAGTACTTC.

The J gene is TRBJ1-4, the V gene TRBV5-1, with D perhaps TRBD1 (6 bases). The CDR3 is 16 residues long. With 1 base removed from V and 2 bases from J, the gap between germline ends came to 12 bases. Germline V gene data show CDR1 as SGHRS and CDR2 as YFSETQ. The CDR3 nucleotides are TGCGCCAGCAGCTTGACAGGGCCCTACACTAATGAAAAACTGTTTTTT. It is translated as CASSLTGPYTNEKLFF.

The chain carries TRBV7-2 and TRBJ1-1; 7 bases line up with TRBD1. Trimming took 1 base from V and 3 from J; bases not matched to a gene: 5. The CDR3 has 15 amino acids. The germline V gene has CDR1 SGHTA and CDR2 FQGNSA. CDR3 DNA sequence: TGTGCCAGCAGCTTAGAGGGGGCGTGGGACACTGAAGCTTTCTTT. Amino acids: CASSLEGAWDTEAFF.